This TCR beta chain stems from a study of T cells in Graves' hyperthyroidism and ophthalmopathy (dated by TCRdb to between 2018 and 2021). Study-level background: Peripheral blood was collected at initial diagnosis, before any treatment. A discovery cohort of about a hundred patients, approximately 44 with Graves' ophthalmopathy and about 58 with stable Graves' hyperthyroidism, was used to find distinguishing TCR V-J signatures. The paper reports TCR Vbeta CDR3 sequencing of roughly 140 peripheral blood samples: around 45 ophthalmopathy, roughly 80 hyperthyroidism and approximately 17 progressor patients. Following sampling, methimazole starting at 30 mg daily was given to hyperthyroidism patients, and high-dose intravenous methylprednisolone was given to ophthalmopathy patients. Prospective prediction of ophthalmopathy was tested in an independent validation cohort consisting of 18 to 20 hyperthyroidism patients and more than 15 patients who later progressed to ophthalmopathy. The approximately 98 discovery patients were randomly divided into training and test sets at a 7:3 ratio. In more than 5 Graves' hyperthyroidism patients, the study also compared T-cell repertoires from thyroid tissue with T-cell repertoires from blood. The full study reports these points: Sample size was not statistically predetermined, and investigators were not blinded to group allocation. Blood samples also contained most of the expanded thyroid clonotypes (frequency above 0.001), which suggests that blood repertoires may reflect thyroid immune responses. In validation, progression to ophthalmopathy was predicted by the model with nearly 71% sensitivity and about 72% specificity, a median of approximately 7.1 months before onset. In cross-validation, a model built on a 13 V-J signature told ophthalmopathy apart from stable hyperthyroidism with 85% to 90% sensitivity and roughly 81% specificity, and in testing the same model reached 80%/75%.

This clonotype was seen many times. Its cognate antigen has yet to be identified. No base quality values were provided; no much bigger clone lies one nucleotide off. Stable Graves' hyperthyroidism was defined as no progression to ophthalmopathy during 18 months of follow-up. Hyperthyroidism patients were aged 18 to 65 years and newly diagnosed, with disease duration of less than 2 months. Any patient with an uncontrolled infection, another autoimmune disease, pregnancy or lactation was excluded. Diagnoses relied on clinical symptoms, serum thyroxine and TRAb, thyroid ultrasound and orbital computed tomography. PBMCs were separated from 8 to 10 ml of fresh peripheral blood using Ficoll-Paque density gradient centrifugation. Trizol reagent was used to extract total RNA, and RNA quality was then checked on an Agilent 2100 Bioanalyzer. TCR beta CDR3 regions were amplified from RNA transcripts. The TCR CDR3 was subjected to a first round of RT-PCR using the HTBI primer set and the Qiagen OneStep RT-PCR kit. Libraries were constructed in a second round of multiplex PCR, after which size selection and purification were performed. Sequencing of the libraries was done on an Illumina HiSeq2000 using paired-end 100 bp reads. The authors processed their data as follows. Raw data were processed with SOAPnuke, discarding reads with adapters, uncalled bases, mean Phred below 15, or no exact constant-primer or identifier match. COPE v1.2.5 was used to merge the high-quality paired reads, and each unique nucleotide sequence was defined as a clonotype. Clonotypes were aligned to IMGT TRBV, TRBD and TRBJ reference segments using MiTCR v1.1. Only V-J combinations with frequency above 0.0001, covering about 99% of repertoires, were analysed. A TCS score was defined as the ratio of F50 (clonal expansion) to E x V (chaos), with BLOSUM62-based TCRdist applied between CDR3 peptides within each V-J. Welch's t-statistics and random forest reduced roughly 530 V-J features to some 14, which were used in a naive Bayes classifier (R e1071). TCRdb reprocessing: public reads trimmed at Q25 with fastp, clones called with MiXCR, in-frame beta chains kept. When rows share a CDR3 protein, they turn into one entry using the most common DNA and genes. These V and J calls originate from TCRdb's pipeline instead of the authors' own analysis. In all, the sample holds approximately 510,000 distinct CDR3 sequences, and less than 25% of those were seen once. The ten largest clones capture about a quarter of the sample.

V was cut back by 5 bases and J by 4 bases, leaving a gap of 18 bases between them. CDR3 length: 15 amino acids, cysteine to phenylalanine. Of the read, only the CDR3 DNA is kept; its 45 bases are in frame from base 1. The V and J genes are TRBV12-3 or TRBV12-4 and TRBJ2-7, and TRBD2 may be the D gene, going by 6 matching bases. This TCR was recovered from a man aged 18 to 29 with Graves' hyperthyroidism. Input material: blood. The nucleotide sequence reads TGTGCCAGCAGTCCGCCCCCCGGGAGTGATTACGAGCAGTACTTC. This translates into CASSPPPGSDYEQYF.